This entry concerns a single T cell receptor (beta chain). No cognate antigen has been identified for it. No base qualities exist here, and no much larger clone lies one base off it. These data originate in a study of T cell responses to AZD1222 COVID-19 vaccine (dated by TCRdb to the early 2020s). Regarding the study in general: A total of around 240 trial participants underwent TCR sequencing, of whom around 200 received two doses of AZD1222 and some 26 received two doses of the MenACWY control vaccine. Trial participants were enrolled by age into subgroups of 18-55, 56-69 and 70-plus years, and around 140, 26 and 57 TCR-sequenced participants, respectively, were included in these subgroups. The research as a whole found: Conclusions about previously exposed vaccinees were limited because only a handful of AZD1222 recipients were SARS-CoV-2 seropositive at baseline. The vaccine-associated CD4 TCRs covered the entire spike protein, and the dominant responses fell in regions 160-218 and 743-854. Reportedly, close to half of the unique spike-specific TCRs recognized epitopes lying outside the regions that are mutated in the B.1.351 and B.1.1.7 variants. Because no day 14 peak-response samples were available, repertoires were characterized only after the peak T cell response. Participants were mostly white British and included more females than males, and it was suggested by the authors that clonal diversity may have been underestimated. After two AZD1222 doses, both the breadth and the depth of spike-specific TCRs were significantly higher than at day 0 and than in MenACWY recipients. The 56-69-year group was small, and its depth increase did not reach significance, likely because of low power.

The CDR3 regions of human TCRbeta chains were subjected to immunosequencing. As for how the authors treated the data: Repertoire TCRs were matched against a reference library of SARS-CoV-2-specific TCRs generated with the MIRA antigen-specificity platform. Breadth was defined as the fraction of unique TCRs that were SARS-CoV-2-associated, and depth was defined as the fraction of total T cells that were SARS-CoV-2-associated. Using the MIRA data, each spike-specific TCR was assigned both to the spike region to which the TCR was reactive and to a CD4 or CD8 class. Log10-transformed breadth and depth values were compared by one-way ANOVA with Sidak's multiple comparisons tests. Drawn from immuneACCESS, this table holds only the in-frame rearrangements with V and J called that TCRdb kept. Clones are partly lost; checked studies trace under half to an unresolved V gene and leave the rest unexplained. The V and J calls and clone size are taken from that table; D and trimming were inferred from the DNA. This sample holds over 75,000 clones; 75% to 90% were observed only once. The ten largest clones represent 3.4% of the sample.

CDR1 GTSNPN and CDR2 SVGIG were looked up in the germline V gene (reference sequence). V loses 8 bases at its end and J loses 4 bases; junction bases beyond the gene matches: 7. The CDR3 numbers 12 residues from cysteine through phenylalanine. This entry keeps only the CDR3 DNA: 36 bases, framed from base 1. Interpreted using the paper, the time point label stands for: about 28 days (+/-7) after the second vaccine dose. Because spike-specific TCR depth and breadth did not differ between the two schedules, AZD1222 recipients who got a second dose at roughly 4 weeks were pooled with those who got a second dose at roughly 12 weeks. Vaccinee samples came from UK trials COV001 and COV002, including a single-blind randomized controlled phase 2/3 trial of AZD1222 (ChAdOx1 nCoV-19) in healthy adults. For TCRbeta chain sequencing, PBMC samples were collected from trial participants at day 0 and at day 28 after the second dose.

The chain was built from TRBV30 and TRBJ1-2, with TRBD1 matching 7 junction bases. Sample: peripheral blood, taken 28 days after the second AZD1222 dose. The TCR sequence derives from an adult who received the AZD1222 COVID-19 vaccine. The DNA reads as follows: TGTGCCGGAAAAGGACAGGCCTATGGCTACACCTTC. This translates into CAGKGQAYGYTF. When the CDR3 is completed using the reference TRBV30 and TRBJ1-2 genes on either side, the full variable domain is SQTIHQWPATLVQPVGSPLSLECTVEGTSNPNLYWYRQAAGRGLQLLFYSVGIGQISSEVPQNLSASRPQDRQFILSSKKLLLSDSGFYLCAGKGQAYGYTFGSGTRLTVV.